Listed below are T cell receptor beta chains from one sample, sequenced in a study of technical replicates of blood from a handful of donors. Some clones are missing from TCRdb's copy, which holds only in-frame ones; the method was immunoSEQ multiplex PCR. The sample holds about 13,000 clones; about 95% are singletons and the top ten take 7.4%. Sequenced: PBMCs. Receptor source: a human donor in good health. The CDR3 runs from the conserved cysteine through the conserved F or W. D genes are given only for firm matches. Only some rows state a clone size, as once, few, many or a class for expanded clones.

D gene: NA; J gene: TRBJ2-1; V gene: TRBV30; clone size: NA; CDR3 DNA: TGTGCCTGGAGTGACGGGAGCTCCTACAATGAGCAGTTCTTC; CDR3 protein: CAWSDGSSYNEQFF
D gene: NA; J gene: TRBJ2-7; V gene: TRBV5-1; clone size: once; CDR3 DNA: TGCGCCAGCAGCTTGGCCGGGACTCCCATCTACGAGCAGTACTTC; CDR3 protein: CASSLAGTPIYEQYF
D gene: NA; J gene: TRBJ2-4; V gene: TRBV6-8; clone size: NA; CDR3 DNA: TGTGCCAGCAGTTACATAGCACCAGGGTATAGCATTCAGTACTTC; CDR3 protein: CASSYIAPGYSIQYF
D gene: TRBD2; J gene: TRBJ2-7; V gene: TRBV7-6; clone size: NA; CDR3 DNA: TGTGCCAGCAGCTTAGCGCAGGGCGGGAGGGTCGAGCAGTACTTC; CDR3 protein: CASSLAQGGRVEQYF
D gene: NA; J gene: TRBJ1-2; V gene: TRBV2; clone size: NA; CDR3 DNA: TGTGCCAGCAGTGTAGACAGGCCTAACTATGGCTACACCTTC; CDR3 protein: CASSVDRPNYGYTF
D gene: NA; J gene: TRBJ2-1; V gene: TRBV4-1; clone size: NA; CDR3 DNA: TGCGCCAGCAGACTCAGCGGAAGCTCCTACAATGAGCAGTTCTTC; CDR3 protein: CASRLSGSSYNEQFF
D gene: NA; J gene: TRBJ1-5; V gene: TRBV6-1; clone size: few; CDR3 DNA: TGTGCCAGCAGTGAGCGCGTCCTTGGGCCCCAGCATTTT; CDR3 protein: CASSERVLGPQHF
D gene: TRBD2; J gene: TRBJ2-1; V gene: TRBV7-3; clone size: NA; CDR3 DNA: TGTGCCAGCAGCTCGTCTAGCGGCTACAATGAGCAGTTCTTC; CDR3 protein: CASSSSSGYNEQFF
D gene: NA; J gene: TRBJ1-1; V gene: TRBV30; clone size: NA; CDR3 DNA: TGTGCCTGGAACCCCGGGTTGGACACTGAAGCTTTCTTT; CDR3 protein: CAWNPGLDTEAFF
D gene: NA; J gene: TRBJ2-7; V gene: TRBV10-3; clone size: NA; CDR3 DNA: TGTGCCACCACTATGGACAGTACCTCCTACGAGCAGTACTTC; CDR3 protein: CATTMDSTSYEQYF
D gene: TRBD1; J gene: TRBJ2-1; V gene: TRBV7-6; clone size: NA; CDR3 DNA: TGTGCCAGCAGCTTAGAGGTAGGGGGCGGAATCTACAATGAGCAGTTCTTC; CDR3 protein: CASSLEVGGGIYNEQFF
D gene: TRBD2; J gene: TRBJ2-7; V gene: TRBV6-1; clone size: few; CDR3 DNA: TGTGCCAGCAGTGAACAGGGCGGGAGCTCCTACGAGCAGTACTTC; CDR3 protein: CASSEQGGSSYEQYF
D gene: TRBD2; J gene: TRBJ2-1; V gene: TRBV7-2; clone size: NA; CDR3 DNA: TGTGCCAGCAGCCTCCTCCCTGGCACTAGCGGGTTCAGTGAGCAGTTCTTC; CDR3 protein: CASSLLPGTSGFSEQFF
D gene: NA; J gene: TRBJ2-5; V gene: TRBV5-1; clone size: NA; CDR3 DNA: TGCGCCAGCAGCTTACAGGGAAGGGGAGAGACCCAGTACTTC; CDR3 protein: CASSLQGRGETQYF
D gene: NA; J gene: TRBJ1-1; V gene: TRBV5-6; clone size: NA; CDR3 DNA: TGTGCCAGCAGCTTGGAACAACCCAGCACTGAAGCTTTCTTT; CDR3 protein: CASSLEQPSTEAFF
D gene: NA; J gene: TRBJ1-2; V gene: TRBV30; clone size: NA; CDR3 DNA: TGTGCCTGGAGTGAGACAGCCTACTATGGCTACACCTTC; CDR3 protein: CAWSETAYYGYTF
D gene: TRBD2; J gene: TRBJ2-1; V gene: TRBV4-1; clone size: NA; CDR3 DNA: TGCGCCAGCAGCCAAGACCTGACTAGCGGGGACTACAATGAGCAGTTCTTC; CDR3 protein: CASSQDLTSGDYNEQFF
D gene: TRBD1; J gene: TRBJ1-1; V gene: TRBV4-1; clone size: few; CDR3 DNA: TGCGCCAGCAGCGAAGGGACAGGTTTGAACACTGAAGCTTTCTTT; CDR3 protein: CASSEGTGLNTEAFF
D gene: TRBD2; J gene: TRBJ2-2; V gene: TRBV29-1; clone size: NA; CDR3 DNA: TGCAGCCCCCTAGCGGGAGGGCAGAGCACCGGGGAGCTGTTTTTT; CDR3 protein: CSPLAGGQSTGELFF
D gene: NA; J gene: TRBJ2-1; V gene: TRBV9; clone size: once; CDR3 DNA: TGTGCCAGCAGCGTTGTTGAGGCCGGGGAGCAGTTCTTC; CDR3 protein: CASSVVEAGEQFF
D gene: TRBD1; J gene: TRBJ2-2; V gene: TRBV7-8; clone size: NA; CDR3 DNA: TGTGCCAGCAGCTTTCGAGGGGGCCGTCCCGGGGAGCTGTTTTTT; CDR3 protein: CASSFRGGRPGELFF
D gene: NA; J gene: TRBJ1-4; V gene: TRBV5-1; clone size: NA; CDR3 DNA: TGCGCCAGCAGCTTTTCAGCGGGCGGTGAAAAACTGTTTTTT; CDR3 protein: CASSFSAGGEKLFF